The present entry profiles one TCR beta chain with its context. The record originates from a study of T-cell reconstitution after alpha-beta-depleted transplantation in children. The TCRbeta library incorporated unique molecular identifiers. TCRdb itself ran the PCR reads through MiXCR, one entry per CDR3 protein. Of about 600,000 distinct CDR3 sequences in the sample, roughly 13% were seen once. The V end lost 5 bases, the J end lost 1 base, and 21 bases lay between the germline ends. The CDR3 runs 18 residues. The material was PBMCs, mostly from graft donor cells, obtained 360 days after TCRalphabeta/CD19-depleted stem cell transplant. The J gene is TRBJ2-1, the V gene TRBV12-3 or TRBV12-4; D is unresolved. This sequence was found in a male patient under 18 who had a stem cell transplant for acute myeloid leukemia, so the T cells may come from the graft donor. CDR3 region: CASSLLGSLGLSYNEQFF. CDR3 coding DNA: TGTGCCAGCAGTCTCTTGGGAAGTTTAGGGTTATCCTACAATGAGCAGTTCTTC.